This section outlines one T cell receptor beta chain sequence together with its context. The antigen remains undetermined. From germline, CDR1 is KGHSH and CDR2 LQKENI. V shed 2 bases and J shed 9 bases, with 17 bases lying between them. The CDR3 has 16 amino acids. The assay was immunoSEQ multiplex PCR, and TCRdb's table has in-frame clones only and misses some. The table has fewer than 120,000 clones, around nine tenths seen once. These data are taken from a study of T cell responses to AZD1222 COVID-19 vaccine. Study observations and caveats: Spike-specific TCR breadth and depth went up after people got two AZD1222 doses. A mostly white British donor set with more females was recruited, and clonal diversity was possibly underestimated.

Second doses were pooled across both intervals (about 4 or about 12 weeks). The specimen was peripheral blood, collected 28 days after the second AZD1222 dose. The clonotype originates from an adult who received the AZD1222 COVID-19 vaccine. V is TRBV18 and J is TRBJ1-6, with D maybe TRBD1 (5 bases). The CDR3 bases are TGTGCCAGCTCACCAAGCGGCAGGGTGGGGTTTTCACCCCTCCACTTT. Translating gives CASSPSGRVGFSPLHF. The whole variable domain, remainder taken from reference TRBV18 and TRBJ1-6, is NAGVMQNPRHLVRRRGQEARLRCSPMKGHSHVYWYRQLPEEGLKFMVYLQKENIIDESGMPKERFSAEFPKEGPSILRIQQVVRGDSAAYFCASSPSGRVGFSPLHFGNGTRLTVT.